Below, 7 T cell receptor beta chains from the same sample are listed, as sequenced in a study of T cell responses to AZD1222 COVID-19 vaccine. The table came from immunoSEQ multiplex PCR; TCRdb's copy has only in-frame clones and leaves some out. The sample lists some 160,000 clones, 80% to 95% occurring once. The material sequenced was peripheral blood, taken on day 0 of AZD1222 vaccination. All receptors derive from an adult in good health.

The chain combines TRBV3-1 (or the pseudogene TRBV3-2) with TRBJ1-4; TRBD1 agrees at 7 bases. CDR1 and CDR2 from the germline V gene are LGHDT and YNNKEL (reference sequence). The CDR3 totals 15 residues. Trimming took 1 base from V and 13 from J; bases not matched to a gene: 12. CDR3 nucleotide sequence: TGTGCCAGCAGCCAAGCAAACCGTCAGGGGGGAGGACTGTTTTTT. It translates to CASSQANRQGGGLFF.

J is TRBJ2-3 and V is TRBV11-3; 11 bases fit TRBD2. The CDR3 covers 15 residues. The V and J ends lost 6 bases and 9 bases, in that order; junction bases with no gene match: 11. Germline CDR1 and CDR2: SGHNT and YENEEA. The CDR3 here is CASSKLAGDAATQYF. The CDR3 DNA reads TGTGCCAGCAGTAAACTAGCGGGGGATGCCGCGACGCAGTATTTT.

The chain joins TRBV5-1 to TRBJ2-7; 11 nucleotides match TRBD1. The CDR3 spans 17 residues. V trimming: 0 bases; J trimming: 4 bases; junction bases outside the gene matches: 9. Germline V gene sequence: CDR1 SGHRS, CDR2 YFSETQ. CDR3 DNA sequence: TGCGCCAGCAGCTTGGCATACGGGACAGGGGGTTTTTACGAGCAGTACTTC. This translates into CASSLAYGTGGFYEQYF.

This clone was detected once. This chain connects TRBV5-5 to TRBJ1-5; D may be TRBD1 (6 bases). The length of the CDR3 is 14 residues. The germline CDR1 and CDR2 sequences are SGHKS and YYEKEE (reference sequence). Trimming stripped 3 bases from V and 6 bases from J, with 13 bases between. The CDR3 DNA reads as TGTGCCAGCAGCTCGGGAACAGGGACTCAGCCCCAGCATTTT. It yields the protein CASSSGTGTQPQHF.

The V gene is TRBV21-1, the J gene TRBJ1-2; TRBD1 is taken as the D call from the table, unchecked against the DNA. TRBV21-1 is recorded as a pseudogene. CDR3 length: 15 residues. CDR3 in amino acids: CASSGRDRHNYGYTF. Written as DNA, the CDR3 is TGTGCCAGCAGCGGTCGGGACAGGCATAACTATGGCTACACCTTC.

The chain carries TRBV7-9 and TRBJ2-1, with no clear D. V was shortened by 3 bases and J by 5 bases, with 8 bases between the two germline ends. CDR1 is SEHNR and CDR2 is FQNEAQ in the germline V gene (reference sequence). CDR3 length equals 13 residues. The CDR3 spells CASSFGLDNEQFF. CDR3 DNA sequence: TGTGCCAGCAGCTTCGGCTTGGACAATGAGCAGTTCTTC.

V usage is TRBV7-8 and J usage is TRBJ1-1; perhaps TRBD1 as D (6 bases). V dropped 7 bases and J dropped 0 bases, with 18 bases sitting between them. This CDR3 has 16 amino acids. The germline gives CDR1 SGHVS, CDR2 FQNEAQ. The CDR3 region has the DNA TGTGCCAGCACCGTAAGTGGGGGCCAGGTGAACACTGAAGCTTTCTTT. Translation: CASTVSGGQVNTEAFF. The whole variable domain, remainder taken from reference TRBV7-8 and TRBJ1-1, is GAGVSQSPRYKVAKRGQDVALRCDPISGHVSLFWYQQALGQGPEFLTYFQNEAQLDKSGLPSDRFFAERPEGSVSTLKIQRTQQEDSAVYLCASTVSGGQVNTEAFFGQGTRLTVV.